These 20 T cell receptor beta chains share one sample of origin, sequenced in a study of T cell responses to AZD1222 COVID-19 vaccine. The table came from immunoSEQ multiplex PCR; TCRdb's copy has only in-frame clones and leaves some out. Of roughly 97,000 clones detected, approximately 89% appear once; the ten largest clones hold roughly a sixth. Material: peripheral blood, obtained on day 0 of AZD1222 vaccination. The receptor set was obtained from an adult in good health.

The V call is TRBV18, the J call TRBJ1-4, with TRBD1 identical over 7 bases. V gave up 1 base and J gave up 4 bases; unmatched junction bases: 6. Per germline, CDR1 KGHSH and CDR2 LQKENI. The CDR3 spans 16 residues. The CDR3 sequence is CASSPLPGTDNEKLFF. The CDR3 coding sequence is TGTGCCAGCTCACCACTGCCTGGGACAGATAATGAAAAACTGTTTTTT.

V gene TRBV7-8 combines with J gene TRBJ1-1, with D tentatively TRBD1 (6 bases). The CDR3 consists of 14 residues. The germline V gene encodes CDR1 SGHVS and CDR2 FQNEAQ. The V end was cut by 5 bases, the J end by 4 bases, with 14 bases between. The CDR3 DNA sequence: TGTGCCAGCAGCCCCTACTTAGGGGGCACTGAAGCTTTCTTT. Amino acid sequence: CASSPYLGGTEAFF.

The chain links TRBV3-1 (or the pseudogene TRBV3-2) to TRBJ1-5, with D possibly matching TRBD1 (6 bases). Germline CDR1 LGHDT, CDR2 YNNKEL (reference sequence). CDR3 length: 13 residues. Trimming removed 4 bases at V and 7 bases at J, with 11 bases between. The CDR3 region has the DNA TGTGCCAGCAGCCTCGGGGGGCTGCAGCCCCAGCATTTT. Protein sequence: CASSLGGLQPQHF.

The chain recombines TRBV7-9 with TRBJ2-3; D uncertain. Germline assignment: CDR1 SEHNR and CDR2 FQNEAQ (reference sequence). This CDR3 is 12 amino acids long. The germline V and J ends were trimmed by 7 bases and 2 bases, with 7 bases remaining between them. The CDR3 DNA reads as TGTGCCAGCACCCGCTCCACAGATACGCAGTATTTT. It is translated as CASTRSTDTQYF.

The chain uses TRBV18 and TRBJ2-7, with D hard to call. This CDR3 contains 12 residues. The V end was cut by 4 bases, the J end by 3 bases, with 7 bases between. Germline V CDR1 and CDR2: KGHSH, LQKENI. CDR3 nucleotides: TGTGCCAGCTCACAGCCGAACTACGAGCAGTACTTC. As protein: CASSQPNYEQYF.

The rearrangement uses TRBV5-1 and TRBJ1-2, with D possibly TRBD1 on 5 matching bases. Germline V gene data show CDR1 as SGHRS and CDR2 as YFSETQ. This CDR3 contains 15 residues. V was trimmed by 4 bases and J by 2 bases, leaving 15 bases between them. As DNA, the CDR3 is TGCGCCAGCAGCCCGCGGGCAGGGCCCAACTATGGCTACACCTTC. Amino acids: CASSPRAGPNYGYTF. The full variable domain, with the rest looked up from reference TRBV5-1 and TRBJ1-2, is KAGVTQTPRYLIKTRGQQVTLSCSPISGHRSVSWYQQTPGQGLQFLFEYFSETQRNKGNFPGRFSGRQFSNSRSEMNVSTLELGDSALYLCASSPRAGPNYGYTFGSGTRLTVV.

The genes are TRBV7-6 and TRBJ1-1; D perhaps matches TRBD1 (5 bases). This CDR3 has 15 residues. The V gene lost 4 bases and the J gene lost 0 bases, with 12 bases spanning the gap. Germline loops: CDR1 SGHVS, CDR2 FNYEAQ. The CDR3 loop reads CASSWPGTVNTEAFF. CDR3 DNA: TGTGCCAGCAGCTGGCCCGGGACGGTGAACACTGAAGCTTTCTTT. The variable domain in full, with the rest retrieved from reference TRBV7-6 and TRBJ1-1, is GAGVSQSPRYKVTKRGQDVALRCDPISGHVSLYWYRQALGQGPEFLTYFNYEAQQDKSGLPNDRFSAERPEGSISTLTIQRTEQRDSAMYRCASSWPGTVNTEAFFGQGTRLTVV.

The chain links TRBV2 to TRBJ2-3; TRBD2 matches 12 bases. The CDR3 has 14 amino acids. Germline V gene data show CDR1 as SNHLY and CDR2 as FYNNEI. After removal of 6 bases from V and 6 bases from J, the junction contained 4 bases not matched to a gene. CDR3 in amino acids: CASRFLAGGDTQYF. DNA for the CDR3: TGTGCCAGCAGGTTTCTAGCGGGGGGGGATACGCAGTATTTT.

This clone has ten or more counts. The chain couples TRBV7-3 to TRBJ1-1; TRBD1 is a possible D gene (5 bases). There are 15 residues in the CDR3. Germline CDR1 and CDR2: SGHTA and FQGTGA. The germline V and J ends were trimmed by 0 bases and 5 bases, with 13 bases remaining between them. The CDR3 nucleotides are TGTGCCAGCAGCTTAACGCCAGGGAAGTTTACTGAAGCTTTCTTT. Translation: CASSLTPGKFTEAFF.

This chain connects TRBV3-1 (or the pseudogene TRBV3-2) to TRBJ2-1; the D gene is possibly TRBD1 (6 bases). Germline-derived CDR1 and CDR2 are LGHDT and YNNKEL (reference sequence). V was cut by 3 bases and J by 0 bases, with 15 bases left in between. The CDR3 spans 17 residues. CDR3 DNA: TGTGCCAGCAGCCATCTTCAGGGGCGAAACTCCTACAATGAGCAGTTCTTC. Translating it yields CASSHLQGRNSYNEQFF.

CDR3 bases: TGTGCCAGCAGCTTGGCTAGCCCCCGGGACGCGCAGTACTTC. Translation gives CASSLASPRDAQYF. This chain links TRBV5-4 with TRBJ2-7, with D perhaps being TRBD1 or TRBD2 (5 bases each). The germline V gene has CDR1 SGHNT and CDR2 YYREEE (reference sequence). The CDR3 has 14 amino acids. The V and J ends lost 0 bases and 9 bases respectively, with 16 bases between them.

The CDR3 is CASSYRTGGKNYGYTF. CDR3 nucleotides: TGTGCCAGCAGTTACCGGACAGGGGGGAAGAACTATGGCTACACCTTC. This chain connects TRBV6-5 to TRBJ1-2; TRBD1 matches at 10 bases. CDR1 and CDR2 (germline): MNHEY, SVGAGI. V lost 2 bases to trimming and J lost 2 bases; unmatched junction nucleotides: 5. The CDR3 length is 16 residues.

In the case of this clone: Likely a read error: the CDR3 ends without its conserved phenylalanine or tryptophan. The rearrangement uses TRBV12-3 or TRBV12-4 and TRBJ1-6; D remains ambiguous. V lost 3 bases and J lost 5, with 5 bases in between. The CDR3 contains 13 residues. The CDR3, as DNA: TGTGCCAGCAGTTTCCAGGATAATTCACCCCTCCACCTT. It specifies CASSFQDNSPLHL.

The DNA for the CDR3 is TGCGCCAGCAGTGACCGGGACAGATATTACGAGCAGTACTTC. Encoded protein: CASSDRDRYYEQYF. The V and J genes are TRBV10-1 and TRBJ2-7; 7 bases agree with TRBD1. After removal of 3 bases from V and 4 bases from J, the junction contained 6 bases not matched to a gene. Germline values: CDR1 WNHNN, CDR2 SYGVQD (reference sequence). The CDR3 totals 14 residues.

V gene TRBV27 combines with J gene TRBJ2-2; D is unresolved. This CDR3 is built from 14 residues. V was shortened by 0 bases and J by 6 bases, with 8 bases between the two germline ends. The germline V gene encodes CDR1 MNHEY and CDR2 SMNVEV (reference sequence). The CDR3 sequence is CASSLSMGAGELFF. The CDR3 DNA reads TGTGCCAGCAGTTTATCGATGGGTGCCGGGGAGCTGTTTTTT.

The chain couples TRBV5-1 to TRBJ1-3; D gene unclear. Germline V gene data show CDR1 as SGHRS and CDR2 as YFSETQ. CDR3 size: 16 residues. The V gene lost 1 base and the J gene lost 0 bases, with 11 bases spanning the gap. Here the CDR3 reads CASSLIPVSSGNTIYF. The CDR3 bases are TGCGCCAGCAGCTTGATCCCCGTAAGCTCTGGAAACACCATATATTTT. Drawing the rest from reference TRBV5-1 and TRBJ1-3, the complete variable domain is KAGVTQTPRYLIKTRGQQVTLSCSPISGHRSVSWYQQTPGQGLQFLFEYFSETQRNKGNFPGRFSGRQFSNSRSEMNVSTLELGDSALYLCASSLIPVSSGNTIYFGEGSWLTVV.

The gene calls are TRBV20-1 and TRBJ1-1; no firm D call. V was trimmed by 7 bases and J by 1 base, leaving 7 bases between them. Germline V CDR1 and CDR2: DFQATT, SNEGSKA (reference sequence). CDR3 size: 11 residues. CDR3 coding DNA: TGCAGTGGGGCCGAGAACACTGAAGCTTTCTTT. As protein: CSGAENTEAFF.

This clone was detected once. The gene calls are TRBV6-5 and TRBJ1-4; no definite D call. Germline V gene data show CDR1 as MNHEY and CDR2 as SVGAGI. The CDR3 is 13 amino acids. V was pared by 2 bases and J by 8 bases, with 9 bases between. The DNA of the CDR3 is TGTGCCAGCAGTTACCGGCCTGGGGAAAAACTGTTTTTT. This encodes CASSYRPGEKLFF.

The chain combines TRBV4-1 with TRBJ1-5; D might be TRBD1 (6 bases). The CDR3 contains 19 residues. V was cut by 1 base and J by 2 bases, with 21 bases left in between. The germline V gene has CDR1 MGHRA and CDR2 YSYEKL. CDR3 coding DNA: TGCGCCAGCAGCCAAGGGGGAACAGGGCAAGGTTATCGCAATCAGCCCCAGCATTTT. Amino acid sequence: CASSQGGTGQGYRNQPQHF.

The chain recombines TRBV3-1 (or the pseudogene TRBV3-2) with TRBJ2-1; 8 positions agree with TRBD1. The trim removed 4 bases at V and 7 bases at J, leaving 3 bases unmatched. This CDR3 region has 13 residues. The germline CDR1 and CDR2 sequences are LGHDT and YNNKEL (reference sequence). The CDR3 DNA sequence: TGTGCCAGCAGCCCGGACAGGGTGAATGAGCAGTTCTTC. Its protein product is CASSPDRVNEQFF.